The 10 T cell receptor beta chains below all came from one sample that was sequenced in a study of vaccination and CD4 T cells after COVID-19. The treatment denotes: approximately 9-day PBMC culture with coronavirus spike peptide pools or control peptides (ViraFEST assay). These receptors have no known antigen. The Oncomine TCR Beta short-read assay was applied to DNA of cultured CD4+ T cells. TCRdb independently ran MiXCR on the PCR reads; one entry per CDR3 protein. This sample carries around 20,000 distinct CDR3 sequences, about 42% of them seen once, and the ten largest clones take 6.3%. The sample here was CD4+ T cells from blood, cultured in vitro, taken before SARS-CoV-2 vaccination. Source of these receptors: a human donor who had recovered from COVID-19.

In this sample, this clonotype turned up a few times. This chain links TRBV19 with TRBJ1-2; TRBD1 matches at 7 bases. The ends lost 4 bases at V and 3 bases at J; junction bases unmatched: 8. This CDR3 is 15 amino acids long. Germline V gene sequence: CDR1 LNHDA, CDR2 SQIVND (reference sequence). This CDR3 reads CASSKTGRGDYGYTF. CDR3 coding DNA: TGTGCCAGTAGTAAGACAGGGCGAGGCGACTATGGCTACACCTTC.

The chain combines TRBV6-1 with TRBJ2-1, with D perhaps TRBD2 (5 bases). The CDR3 has 15 residues. Germline assignment: CDR1 MNHNS and CDR2 SASEGT. The V gene lost 7 bases and the J gene lost 1 base, with 14 bases spanning the gap. The DNA of the CDR3 is TGTGCCAGCAAGGGTGGAGGAAATTCCTACAATGAGCAGTTCTTC. Translating it yields CASKGGGNSYNEQFF.

The rearrangement uses TRBV18 and TRBJ1-2, with D perhaps matching TRBD1 (6 bases). The CDR3 covers 15 residues. V dropped 5 bases and J dropped 1 base, with 14 bases sitting between them. The germline gives CDR1 KGHSH, CDR2 LQKENI. The CDR3 region is CASSSISGVNYGYTF. The CDR3 DNA sequence: TGTGCCAGCTCATCAATCTCAGGGGTTAACTATGGCTACACCTTC.

The genes are TRBV7-9 and TRBJ1-2, with unresolved D. Deletions cut 1 base from V and 11 bases from J, with 17 bases between. In germline, CDR1 is SEHNR, CDR2 FQNEAQ (reference sequence). This CDR3 region has 14 residues. CDR3 DNA sequence: TGTGCCAGCAGCTTAGGTGGAGAACCCACTTTTTACACCTTC. Translated: CASSLGGEPTFYTF.

This clonotype was seen more than once but under ten times. The chain is built from TRBV2 and TRBJ1-1; D is undetermined. The ends were cut back, 6 bases at V and 10 bases at J, with 15 bases in the middle. CDR1 SNHLY and CDR2 FYNNEI come from the germline V gene. This CDR3 contains 12 residues. The CDR3 DNA reads as TGTGCCAGCAGCCGAATACTTCGGGGAGCTTTCTTT. It codes for CASSRILRGAFF.

The V gene is TRBV6-2 or TRBV6-3, the J gene TRBJ2-1; a weak D match, TRBD1 (6 bases). Germline V gives CDR1 MNHEY, CDR2 SVGEGT. The CDR3 spans 12 residues. V lost 2 bases, J lost 16 bases, and 15 bases lay in between. The DNA of the CDR3 is TGTGCCAGCAGTTACGTCCCAGGGGCGAGCTTCTTC. Residues: CASSYVPGASFF.

V and J are TRBV6-5 and TRBJ1-2; D ambiguous. This CDR3 spans 18 amino acids. V shed 0 bases and J shed 2 bases, with 19 bases lying between them. Germline values: CDR1 MNHEY, CDR2 SVGAGI. DNA for the CDR3: TGTGCCAGCAGTTACTCGAATCGGCTTCTGGACTCCAACTATGGCTACACCTTC. Translating it yields CASSYSNRLLDSNYGYTF.

V gene TRBV28 combines with J gene TRBJ1-1, with TRBD1 identical over 7 bases. The CDR3 runs 14 residues. V dropped 7 bases and J dropped 8; count of bases not matched to a gene: 13. Germline values: CDR1 MDHEN, CDR2 SYDVKM. CDR3: CASTPHGQVTEAFF. The DNA for the CDR3 is TGTGCCAGCACCCCTCACGGACAGGTGACGGAAGCTTTCTTT.

This clonotype was counted between two and nine times. The chain uses TRBV7-3 and TRBJ1-2; D gene uncertain. This CDR3 has 12 amino acids. Trimming shortened V by 2 bases and J by 4 bases, and 5 bases separated the two germline ends. Germline values: CDR1 SGHTA, CDR2 FQGTGA. For the CDR3, the DNA is TGTGCCAGCAGCTTAGTTCCCTATGGCTACACCTTC. Translation gives CASSLVPYGYTF.

The chain combines TRBV20-1 with TRBJ1-4; D is unclear. CDR1 is DFQATT and CDR2 is SNEGSKA in the germline V gene (reference sequence). V lost 0 bases and J 4 bases, leaving 9 bases between the germline ends. The CDR3 covers 14 residues. The CDR3 region has the DNA TGCAGTGCTAGAGAAATGATCGGTAATGAAAAACTGTTTTTT. It codes for CSAREMIGNEKLFF.